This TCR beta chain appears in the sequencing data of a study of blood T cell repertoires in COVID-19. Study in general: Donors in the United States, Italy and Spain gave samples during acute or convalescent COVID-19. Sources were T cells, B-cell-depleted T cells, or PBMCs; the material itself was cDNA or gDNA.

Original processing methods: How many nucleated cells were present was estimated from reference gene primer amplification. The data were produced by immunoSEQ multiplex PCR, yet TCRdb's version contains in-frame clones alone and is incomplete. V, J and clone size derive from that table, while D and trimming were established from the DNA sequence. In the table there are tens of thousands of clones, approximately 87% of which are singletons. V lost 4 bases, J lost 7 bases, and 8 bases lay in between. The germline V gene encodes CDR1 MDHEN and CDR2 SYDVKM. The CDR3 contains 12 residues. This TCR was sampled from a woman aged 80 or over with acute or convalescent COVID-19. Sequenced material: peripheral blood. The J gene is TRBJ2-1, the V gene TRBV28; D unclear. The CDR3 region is CASSSSMNEQFF. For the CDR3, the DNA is TGTGCCAGCAGTTCGAGCATGAATGAGCAGTTCTTC.